This T cell receptor (beta chain) was found in a study of metastatic and nonmetastatic thyroid tumors (dated by TCRdb to the early 2020s). Background for the entire study: Repertoires were compared across peripheral blood and tumor or nodule tissue samples from malignant and benign thyroid patients. Results the study describes overall, beyond this receptor: TCR beta diversity was reported as significantly higher in malignant tumors than in benign nodules, in both blood and tumor samples.

No treatment had been received by any patient before thyroid surgery. Patient clinical samples collected from about 2011 to 2019 were retrospectively analysed using T-cell receptor beta sequencing. Ten or more counts support this clone. The antigen it binds to is not known. The sample holds no much larger clone one base away, and base qualities are not on file. Clipping removes 1 base from V and 7 bases from J, with 4 as the unmatched junction base count. The CDR3 numbers 16 residues from cysteine through phenylalanine. Only CDR3 DNA is held: 48 bases, read in frame from base 1. As encoded in the germline V gene, CDR1 is MGHRA while CDR2 is YSYEKL. Library method: PCR. TCRdb shows the sequencer as Illumina HiSeq 4000. High-throughput sequencing was used to profile the TCR beta-chain CDR3 region of each patient. In the authors' own workflow: A classifier to discriminate distant-metastatic papillary thyroid cancer patients was built from CDR3 differences across clinicopathological groups. Repertoire diversity was assessed with the Shannon index, and tumor-blood repertoire similarity with the Morisita-Horn index. The public reads were reanalyzed by TCRdb: fastp trimming at Q25, MiXCR alignment, in-frame beta chains only. The V and J calls follow TCRdb's processing rather than the paper's. The sample table shows approximately 90,000 clones, and roughly 13% are seen once. Roughly 10% of the sample lies in the top ten.

The receptor was derived from a female donor with papillary thyroid cancer or a benign thyroid nodule (not recorded which). Some clones in this sample may be carry-over from other donors' samples. The sequencing input was blood. The V and J segments used are TRBV4-1 and TRBJ2-2; a stretch of 12 junction bases matches TRBD2. The base sequence is TGCGCCAGCAGCCAAGCTAGCGGGAGGGTCGGCGGGGAGCTGTTTTTT. Its amino acids are CASSQASGRVGGELFF.